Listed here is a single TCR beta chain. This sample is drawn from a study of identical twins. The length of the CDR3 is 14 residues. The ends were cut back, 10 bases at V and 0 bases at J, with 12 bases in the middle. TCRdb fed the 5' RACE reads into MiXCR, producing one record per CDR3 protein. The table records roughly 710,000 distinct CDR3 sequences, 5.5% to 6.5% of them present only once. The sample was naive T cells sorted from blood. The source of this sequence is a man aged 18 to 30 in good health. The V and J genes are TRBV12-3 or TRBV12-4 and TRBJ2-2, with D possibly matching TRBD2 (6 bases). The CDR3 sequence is CATCRGTNTGELFF. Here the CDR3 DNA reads TGTGCCACATGTCGGGGGACGAACACCGGGGAGCTGTTTTTT.